This TCR beta chain was retrieved from a study of T-cell reconstitution after alpha-beta-depleted transplantation in children. The library targeted TCRbeta and was prepared with unique molecular identifiers. Each CDR3 protein gets one entry after TCRdb re-called the PCR reads with MiXCR. The sample records hundreds of thousands of distinct CDR3 sequences, about 10% being singletons. V lost 4 bases, J lost 2 bases, and 10 bases lay in between. The CDR3 has 15 amino acids. Germline V CDR1 and CDR2: SGHNT, YYREEE (reference sequence). This clonotype originated in a child aged 2 to 15 with inherited bone marrow failure, due to receive a stem cell transplant. The chain uses TRBV5-4 and TRBJ2-6; D not resolved. The sample here was PBMCs, taken before TCRalphabeta/CD19-depleted stem cell transplant. This CDR3 reads CASSPQSPGANVLTF. As DNA, the CDR3 is TGTGCCAGCAGCCCGCAGAGCCCTGGGGCCAACGTCCTGACTTTC.